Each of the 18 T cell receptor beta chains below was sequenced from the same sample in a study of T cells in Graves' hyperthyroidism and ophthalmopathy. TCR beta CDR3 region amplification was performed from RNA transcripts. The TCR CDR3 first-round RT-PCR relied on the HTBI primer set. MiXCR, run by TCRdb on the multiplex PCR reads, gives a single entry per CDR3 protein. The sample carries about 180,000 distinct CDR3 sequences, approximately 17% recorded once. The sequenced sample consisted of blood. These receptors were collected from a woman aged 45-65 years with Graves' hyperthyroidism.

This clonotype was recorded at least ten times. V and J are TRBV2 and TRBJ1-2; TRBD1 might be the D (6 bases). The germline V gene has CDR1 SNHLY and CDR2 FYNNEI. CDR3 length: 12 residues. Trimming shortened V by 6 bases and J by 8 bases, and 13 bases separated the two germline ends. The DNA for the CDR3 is TGTGCCAGCAGCGCACAGGGTGACGGCTACACCTTC. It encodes CASSAQGDGYTF.

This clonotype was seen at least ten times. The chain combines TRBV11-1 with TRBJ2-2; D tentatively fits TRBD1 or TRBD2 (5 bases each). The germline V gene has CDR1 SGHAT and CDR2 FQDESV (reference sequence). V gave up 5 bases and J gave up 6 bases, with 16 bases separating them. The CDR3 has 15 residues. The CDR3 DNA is TGTGCCAGCAGCCCTCGTGTGGGGCGGGCCGGGGAGCTGTTTTTT. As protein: CASSPRVGRAGELFF. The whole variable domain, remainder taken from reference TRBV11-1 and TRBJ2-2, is EAEVAQSPRYKITEKSQAVAFWCDPISGHATLYWYRQILGQGPELLVQFQDESVVDDSQLPKDRFSAERLKGVDSTLKIQPAELGDSAMYLCASSPRVGRAGELFFGEGSRLTVL.

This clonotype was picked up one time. The CDR3, as DNA: TGTGCCAGCAGTGGACAGGGGGCGCGAATATACGAGCAGTACTTC. It translates to CASSGQGARIYEQYF. J is TRBJ2-7 and V is TRBV2; TRBD1 matches 10 bases. V was clipped by 4 bases and J by 4 bases; unmatched bases: 7. Germline-derived CDR1 and CDR2 are SNHLY and FYNNEI. The CDR3 sequence is 15 residues long. Full variable domain (rest looked up from reference TRBV2 and TRBJ2-7): EPEVTQTPSHQVTQMGQEVILRCVPISNHLYFYWYRQILGQKVEFLVSFYNNEISEKSEIFDDQFSVERPDGSNFTLKIRSTKLEDSAMYFCASSGQGARIYEQYFGPGTRLTVT.

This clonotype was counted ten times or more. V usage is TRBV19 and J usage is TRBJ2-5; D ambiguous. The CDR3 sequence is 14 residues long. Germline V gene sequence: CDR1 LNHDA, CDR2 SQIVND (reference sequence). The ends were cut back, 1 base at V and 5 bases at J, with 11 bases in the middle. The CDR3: CASSIGSAAETQYF. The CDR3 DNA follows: TGTGCCAGTAGTATAGGGAGCGCGGCGGAGACCCAGTACTTC.

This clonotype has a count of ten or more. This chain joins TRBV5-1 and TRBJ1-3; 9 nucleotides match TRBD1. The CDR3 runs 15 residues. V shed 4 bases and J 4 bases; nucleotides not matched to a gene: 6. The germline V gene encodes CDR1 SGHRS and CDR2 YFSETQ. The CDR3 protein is CASSPGTGRGNTIYF. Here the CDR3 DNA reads TGCGCCAGCAGCCCGGGGACAGGGAGAGGAAACACCATATATTTT.

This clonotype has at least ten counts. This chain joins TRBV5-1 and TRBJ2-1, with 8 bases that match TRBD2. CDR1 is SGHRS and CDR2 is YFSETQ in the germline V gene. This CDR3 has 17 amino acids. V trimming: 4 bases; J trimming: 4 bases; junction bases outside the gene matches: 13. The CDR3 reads CASSLGLEDGPYNEQFF. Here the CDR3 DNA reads TGCGCCAGCAGCCTGGGACTAGAGGACGGGCCTTACAATGAGCAGTTCTTC.

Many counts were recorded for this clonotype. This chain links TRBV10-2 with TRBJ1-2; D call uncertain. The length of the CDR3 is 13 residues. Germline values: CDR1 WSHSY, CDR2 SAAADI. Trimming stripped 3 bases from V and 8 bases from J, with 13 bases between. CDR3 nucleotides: TGCGCCAGCAGTGAAGATGTGGTTTGGGGCTACACCTTC. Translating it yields CASSEDVVWGYTF.

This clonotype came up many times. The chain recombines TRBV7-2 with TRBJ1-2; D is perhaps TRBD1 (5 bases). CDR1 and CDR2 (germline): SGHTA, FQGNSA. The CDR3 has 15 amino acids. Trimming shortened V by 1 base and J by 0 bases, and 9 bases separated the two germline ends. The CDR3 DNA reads TGTGCCAGCAGCTTAGAGGGGACTCCTAACTATGGCTACACCTTC. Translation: CASSLEGTPNYGYTF.

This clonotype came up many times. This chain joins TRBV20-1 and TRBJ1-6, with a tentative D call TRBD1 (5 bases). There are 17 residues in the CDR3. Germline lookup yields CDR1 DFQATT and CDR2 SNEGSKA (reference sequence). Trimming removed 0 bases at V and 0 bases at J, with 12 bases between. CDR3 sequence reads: CSARDKAGSSYNSPLHF. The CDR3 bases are TGCAGTGCTAGAGATAAGGCAGGGAGCTCCTATAATTCACCCCTCCACTTT.

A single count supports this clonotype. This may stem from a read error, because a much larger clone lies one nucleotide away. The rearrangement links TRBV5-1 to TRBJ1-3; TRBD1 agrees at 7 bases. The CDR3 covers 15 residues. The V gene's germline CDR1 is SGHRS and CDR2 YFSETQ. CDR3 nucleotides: TGCGCCAGCCAAAGAACAGGGGATCCTGGAAACACCATATGTTTT. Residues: CASQRTGDPGNTICF.

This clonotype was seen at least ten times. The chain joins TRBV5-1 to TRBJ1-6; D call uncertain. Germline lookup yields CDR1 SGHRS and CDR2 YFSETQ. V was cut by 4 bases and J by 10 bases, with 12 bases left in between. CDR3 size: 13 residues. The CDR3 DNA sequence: TGCGCCAGCAGCACCGGAAGAAGATCACCCCTCCACTTT. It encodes CASSTGRRSPLHF.

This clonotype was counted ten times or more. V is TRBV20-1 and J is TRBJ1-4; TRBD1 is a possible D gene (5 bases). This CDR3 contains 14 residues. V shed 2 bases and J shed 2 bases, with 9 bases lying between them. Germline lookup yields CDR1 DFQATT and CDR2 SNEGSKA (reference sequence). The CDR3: CSARTGGTNEKLFF. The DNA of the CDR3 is TGCAGTGCTAGAACGGGGGGTACTAATGAAAAACTGTTTTTT.

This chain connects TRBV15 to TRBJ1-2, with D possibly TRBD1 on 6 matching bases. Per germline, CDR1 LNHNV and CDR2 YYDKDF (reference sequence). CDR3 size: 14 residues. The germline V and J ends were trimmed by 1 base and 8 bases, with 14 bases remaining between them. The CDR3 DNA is TGTGCCACCAGCAGAGGGACAGTGGATCGGGGCTACACCTTC. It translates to CATSRGTVDRGYTF.

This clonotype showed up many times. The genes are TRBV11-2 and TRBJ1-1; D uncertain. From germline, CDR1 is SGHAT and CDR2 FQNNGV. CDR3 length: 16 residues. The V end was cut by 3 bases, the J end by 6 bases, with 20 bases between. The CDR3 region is CASSFTRGREGAEAFF. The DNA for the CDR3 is TGTGCCAGCAGCTTCACCCGCGGGCGTGAGGGTGCTGAAGCTTTCTTT.

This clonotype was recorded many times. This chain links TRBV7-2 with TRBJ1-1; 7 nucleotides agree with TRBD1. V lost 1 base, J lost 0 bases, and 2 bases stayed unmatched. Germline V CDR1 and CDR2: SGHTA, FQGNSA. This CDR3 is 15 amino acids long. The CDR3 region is CASSLDRGLNTEAFF. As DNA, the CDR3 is TGTGCCAGCAGCTTAGACAGGGGTTTGAACACTGAAGCTTTCTTT.

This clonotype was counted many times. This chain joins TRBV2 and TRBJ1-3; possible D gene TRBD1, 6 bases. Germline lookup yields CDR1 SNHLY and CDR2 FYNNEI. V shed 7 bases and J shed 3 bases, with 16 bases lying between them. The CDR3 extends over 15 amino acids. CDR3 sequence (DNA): TGTGCCAGCACGGGTGGACAGTTTTATGGAAACACCATATATTTT. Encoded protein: CASTGGQFYGNTIYF.

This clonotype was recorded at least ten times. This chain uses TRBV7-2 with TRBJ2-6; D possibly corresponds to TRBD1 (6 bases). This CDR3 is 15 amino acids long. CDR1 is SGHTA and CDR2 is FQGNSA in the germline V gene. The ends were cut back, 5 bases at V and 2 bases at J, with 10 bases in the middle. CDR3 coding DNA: TGTGCCAGCAGCCCTCAGGGGACTGGGGCCAACGTCCTGACTTTC. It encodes CASSPQGTGANVLTF.

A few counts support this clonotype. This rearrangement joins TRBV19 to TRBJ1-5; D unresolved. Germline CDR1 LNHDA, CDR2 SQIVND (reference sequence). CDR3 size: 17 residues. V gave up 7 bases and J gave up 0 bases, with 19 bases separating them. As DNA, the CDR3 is TGTGCCAGTACCTCCTCGGGCCAGGTCTATAGCAATCAGCCCCAGCATTTT. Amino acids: CASTSSGQVYSNQPQHF.